A single T cell receptor (beta chain) is shown here with its context. Its antigen is undetermined. This record belongs to a study of shared clonotypes between healthy human individuals. Study-level findings and limits: Shared across a few donors were around 5% of the naive CD4 clonotypes.

V was shortened by 3 bases and J by 2 bases, with 11 bases between the two germline ends. Per the germline V gene, CDR1 is MNHEY and CDR2 is SMNVEV (reference sequence). The CDR3 totals 14 residues. Positively selected for CCR7, the CD45RO-negative cells used as naive CD8 cells excluded terminally differentiated effector memory CD45RA+ cells. In the authors' methods: Because ImmunoSEQ provided only junction sequences with no quality scores, the filtering differed. Profiled with immunoSEQ multiplex PCR; TCRdb holds only in-frame clones, not every one. V and J calls and clone size follow that table, whereas D and trimming were derived from the DNA. This table has about 2 million clones, 85% to 95% appearing once.

Sequencing was performed on naive CD8+ T cells sorted from blood. This TCR was sampled from a young man in good health. The rearrangement joins TRBV27 to TRBJ2-7; no clear D gene. The CDR3 DNA is TGTGCCAGCAGTTTCGCCGGTGGTACCTACGAGCAGTACTTC. This encodes CASSFAGGTYEQYF.